Below are 4 T cell receptor beta chains sequenced from a single sample in a study of early T cells in non-severe SARS-CoV-2 infection. In TCRdb, the 5' RACE reads were re-called with MiXCR into one record per CDR3 protein. This table has 85,000 to 100,000 distinct CDR3 sequences, 9.5% to 12% appearing once. Here the sequenced sample was whole blood, taken at baseline. The receptors stem from an adult who was a healthcare worker with PCR-confirmed SARS-CoV-2 infection or an uninfected control (not recorded which).

In its sample, this clonotype was seen many times. The V gene is TRBV20-1, the J gene TRBJ2-3; D is perhaps TRBD2 (6 bases). V shed 5 bases and J shed 7 bases, with 16 bases lying between them. This CDR3 is 13 amino acids long. The germline gives CDR1 DFQATT, CDR2 SNEGSKA (reference sequence). CDR3 bases: TGCAGTGCTGGGGGGTTGTCGGGGAATACGCAGTATTTT. Translated, it gives CSAGGLSGNTQYF.

This rearrangement joins TRBV3-1 to TRBJ1-5; the D is unclear. CDR1 and CDR2 (germline): LGHDT, YNNKEL (reference sequence). The CDR3 has 13 amino acids. Trimming pared 1 base from V and 7 bases from J, leaving 8 bases between. CDR3 protein: CASSQGVQQPQHF. DNA of the CDR3: TGTGCCAGCAGCCAAGGGGTACAGCAGCCCCAGCATTTT.

This chain connects TRBV11-1 to TRBJ2-3; no definite D call. V shed 1 base and J shed 2 bases, with 13 bases lying between them. The CDR3 has 16 residues. In germline, CDR1 is SGHAT, CDR2 FQDESV (reference sequence). CDR3 sequence (DNA): TGTGCCAGCAGCTTAGAGAGGTCAGATGCCACAGATACGCAGTATTTT. It translates to CASSLERSDATDTQYF.

The CDR3 is CASSISQRLTGTNEQFF. The DNA for the CDR3 is TGTGCCAGTAGTATATCCCAAAGACTGACAGGGACAAATGAGCAGTTCTTC. V usage is TRBV19 and J usage is TRBJ2-1, with 7 bases matching TRBD1. Unmatched junction bases numbered 14, after V lost 2 bases and J lost 7 bases. This CDR3 is 17 amino acids long. Germline values: CDR1 LNHDA, CDR2 SQIVND (reference sequence).